These 24 T cell receptor beta chains originate from one sample sequenced in a study of regulatory T cells in long-lasting Graves disease. Time point denoted: newly diagnosed GD, antithyroid drugs for less than 3 months. Researchers made the TCR library from RNA that was extracted from PBMCs. The authors built TCR beta libraries using iRepertoire HTBI primers and Arm-PCR of CDR3 regions. TCRdb processed the multiplex PCR reads anew with MiXCR; each CDR3 protein has one entry. The sample contains approximately 470,000 distinct CDR3 sequences, around 15% of which appear only once. A further study also used this sample, focusing on T cells in Graves' hyperthyroidism and ophthalmopathy.

This sample comprised peripheral blood mononuclear cells (PBMCs), obtained at new diagnosis, from a patient treated with antithyroid drugs. The source of these receptors is a man between 40 and 49 years old with Graves disease.

A single count supports this clonotype. This may stem from a read error, because a much larger clone lies one nucleotide away. The chain couples TRBV9 to TRBJ2-1; 8 bases are a match to TRBD1. This CDR3 spans 16 amino acids. Germline CDR1 reads SGDLS; CDR2 reads YYNGEE. Trimming removed 5 bases from V and 10 bases from J; junction bases left unmatched: 17. CDR3 sequence: CASSAKNGQGSDEQFF. The DNA for the CDR3 is TGTGCCAGCAGTGCGAAAAACGGACAGGGCTCCGACGAGCAGTTCTTC.

This clonotype showed up many times. The chain uses TRBV2 and TRBJ2-2; D unresolved. Germline assignment: CDR1 SNHLY and CDR2 FYNNEI. This CDR3 spans 15 amino acids. V lost 3 bases and J 1 base, leaving 9 bases between the germline ends. The CDR3 protein is CASSEIPGNTGELFF. CDR3 DNA: TGTGCCAGCAGTGAGATCCCAGGGAACACCGGGGAGCTGTTTTTT.

A remark on this clonotype: A much larger clone sits a single nucleotide away, making a read error possible. This chain connects TRBV11-2 to TRBJ2-7; D not certain. Trimming left V 1 base short and J 7 bases short, with 14 bases between. Germline CDR1 reads SGHAT; CDR2 reads FQNNGV. CDR3 length: 14 amino acids. The CDR3 DNA reads TGTGCCAGCAGCTTAGCGGTCCTGTACAATGAGCAGTACTTC. Translation: CASSLAVLYNEQYF.

This clonotype was seen more than once but under ten times. The rearrangement joins TRBV20-1 to TRBJ1-1, with 7 bases identical to TRBD1. Germline trimming cut 3 bases from V and 6 bases from J; bases unmatched to any gene: 1. Germline CDR1 DFQATT, CDR2 SNEGSKA (reference sequence). This CDR3 contains 11 residues. CDR3 sequence reads: CSARQGAEAFF. In nucleotides, the CDR3 is TGCAGTGCTAGGCAGGGGGCTGAAGCTTTCTTT.

This clonotype was observed a handful of times. This chain connects TRBV6-1 to TRBJ1-1, with D maybe TRBD1 (5 bases). This CDR3 is 16 amino acids long. Deletions cut 6 bases from V and 0 bases from J, with 17 bases between. CDR1 and CDR2 from the germline V gene are MNHNS and SASEGT. The CDR3 is CASSPTGTGVNTEAFF. The CDR3 bases are TGTGCCAGCAGCCCAACCGGTACGGGGGTGAACACTGAAGCTTTCTTT.

This clonotype came up many times. The V call is TRBV20-1, the J call TRBJ2-1; TRBD1 aligns across 12 bases. The CDR3 length is 14 residues. Germline-derived CDR1 and CDR2 are DFQATT and SNEGSKA (reference sequence). V shed 6 bases and J 8 bases; nucleotides not matched to a gene: 8. Here the CDR3 DNA reads TGCAGTGCCTCCGGGACAGGGGGCGGCGATGAGCAGTTCTTC. This codes for CSASGTGGGDEQFF.

This clonotype has ten or more counts. The rearrangement joins TRBV3-1 to TRBJ2-3; 7 bases align to TRBD2. The CDR3 length is 13 residues. Germline CDR1 reads LGHDT; CDR2 reads YNNKEL (reference sequence). Trimming removed 5 bases from V and 6 bases from J; junction bases left unmatched: 5. CDR3 in amino acids: CASSGRAADTQYF. In DNA, the CDR3 is TGTGCCAGCAGCGGGAGGGCCGCCGATACGCAGTATTTT.

This clonotype was detected only a few times. The CDR3 nucleotides read TGTGCCAGCAGTTACGCGAGGGTCAGAGGGAAATATGGCTACACCTTC. The encoded protein is CASSYARVRGKYGYTF. The chain employs TRBV6-5 and TRBJ1-2; D remains unclear. The CDR3 sequence is 16 residues long. Trimming removed 2 bases from V and 5 bases from J, with 18 bases in between. Germline lookup yields CDR1 MNHEY and CDR2 SVGAGI.

CDR3: CASSTNRGAAYEQYF. The CDR3 bases are TGTGCCAGCAGTACAAACAGGGGGGCCGCCTACGAGCAGTACTTC. This chain joins TRBV12-3 or TRBV12-4 and TRBJ2-7; 8 nucleotides match TRBD1. There are 15 residues in the CDR3. The V and J ends lost 5 bases and 2 bases, in that order; junction bases with no gene match: 8.

This clonotype showed up many times. The gene calls are TRBV20-1 and TRBJ1-2; D ambiguous. V lost 6 bases and J lost 6, with 20 bases in between. This CDR3 comprises 14 residues. Germline V gene sequence: CDR1 DFQATT, CDR2 SNEGSKA (reference sequence). CDR3 protein: CSALSPGGTHGYTF. CDR3 DNA sequence: TGCAGTGCCCTTTCCCCGGGAGGTACCCATGGCTACACCTTC.

V and J are TRBV4-1 and TRBJ2-7; D perhaps matches TRBD1 (6 bases). The CDR3 spans 15 residues. Trimming removed 1 base at V and 3 bases at J, with 13 bases between. In germline, CDR1 is MGHRA, CDR2 YSYEKL. DNA of the CDR3: TGCGCCAGCAGCCAAGTGCCAGGGGCGCACTACGAGCAGTACTTC. Translated: CASSQVPGAHYEQYF.

The chain carries TRBV13 and TRBJ2-3, with D perhaps assigned TRBD1 or TRBD2 (6 bases each). This CDR3 has 15 amino acids. Germline V gene lookup returns CDR1 PRHDT and CDR2 FYEKMQ (reference sequence). V was shortened by 6 bases and J by 6 bases, with 19 bases between the two germline ends. The CDR3 nucleotides read TGTGCCAGCAGAACGATAGCGGTGGGGGCTGATACGCAGTATTTT. As protein: CASRTIAVGADTQYF.

This clonotype was found many times. The J gene is TRBJ1-2, the V gene TRBV30; maybe TRBD1 (5 bases). Germline V gene data show CDR1 as GTSNPN and CDR2 as SVGIG (reference sequence). Trimming stripped 1 base from V and 7 bases from J, with 13 bases between. This CDR3 has 13 amino acids. CDR3 residues: CAWSAGLQGGYTF. CDR3 bases: TGTGCCTGGAGTGCAGGACTTCAGGGTGGCTACACCTTC.

This clonotype appeared many times. The CDR3 does not end in the conserved phenylalanine or tryptophan, so this is likely a read error. This chain uses TRBV6-2 or TRBV6-3 with TRBJ2-1, with D uncertain. Trimming left V 8 bases short and J 0 bases short, with 14 bases between. Germline loops: CDR1 MNHEY, CDR2 SVGEGT. CDR3 size: 15 residues. CDR3 in amino acids: CASGKAVLSYNEQFS. The DNA for the CDR3 is TGTGCCAGCGGGAAGGCGGTCCTCTCCTACAATGAGCAGTTCTCC.

The sample holds many counts of this clonotype. The rearrangement uses TRBV28 and TRBJ2-3; TRBD1 agrees at 7 bases. The V gene's germline CDR1 is MDHEN and CDR2 SYDVKM. This CDR3 has 15 residues. V dropped 3 bases and J dropped 2; count of bases not matched to a gene: 5. CDR3 sequence reads: CASSFRDSSTDTQYF. The CDR3 nucleotides are TGTGCCAGCAGTTTCCGGGACAGCTCCACAGATACGCAGTATTTT.

This chain uses TRBV7-8 with TRBJ1-2; 7 bases agree with TRBD1. Germline trimming cut 5 bases from V and 4 bases from J; bases unmatched to any gene: 10. Germline V CDR1 and CDR2: SGHVS, FQNEAQ. The length of the CDR3 is 15 residues. CDR3 coding DNA: TGTGCCAGCAGCACAAGGGCGACAGGGCTCTATGGCTACACCTTC. Its protein product is CASSTRATGLYGYTF.

The CDR3 loop is CASSTLQGAGYEQYF. The CDR3 DNA follows: TGTGCCAGCAGCACCCTCCAGGGGGCGGGCTACGAGCAGTACTTC. The J gene is TRBJ2-7, the V gene TRBV11-2; TRBD1 agrees at 8 bases. Germline loops: CDR1 SGHAT, CDR2 FQNNGV. J gave up 3 bases and V 5 bases, and 9 bases lay outside the gene matches. The CDR3 sequence is 15 residues long.

This clonotype has at least ten counts. The V call is TRBV20-1, the J call TRBJ2-1, with a weak D call TRBD1 (6 bases). V was trimmed by 4 bases and J by 2 bases, leaving 15 bases between them. Per germline, CDR1 DFQATT and CDR2 SNEGSKA (reference sequence). CDR3 length: 15 residues. This chain's CDR3 is CSANALGATYNEQFF. CDR3 coding DNA: TGCAGTGCTAATGCGCTGGGGGCTACCTACAATGAGCAGTTCTTC.

The gene calls are TRBV10-1 and TRBJ2-3; unclear D gene. The germline V gene has CDR1 WNHNN and CDR2 SYGVQD (reference sequence). V was pared by 2 bases and J by 5 bases, with 11 bases between. The CDR3 has 14 residues. This CDR3 reads CASSETPQEDTQYF. The CDR3 nucleotides are TGCGCCAGCAGTGAGACCCCGCAAGAAGATACGCAGTATTTT.

In this sample, this clonotype turned up a few times. The CDR3 protein is CSANSAYEQYF. The CDR3 region has the DNA TGCAGTGCTAATTCGGCCTACGAGCAGTACTTC. The chain uses TRBV20-1 and TRBJ2-7; D not certain. Germline V lookup: CDR1 DFQATT, CDR2 SNEGSKA (reference sequence). CDR3 length: 11 amino acids. Trimming took 4 bases from V and 2 from J, leaving 6 bases between them.

This chain joins TRBV5-1 and TRBJ2-5, with D uncertain. Germline V gene lookup returns CDR1 SGHRS and CDR2 YFSETQ. The V end lost 4 bases, the J end lost 5 bases, and 9 bases lay between the germline ends. CDR3 length equals 12 residues. The CDR3 sequence is CASSVFGETQYF. DNA for the CDR3: TGCGCCAGCAGCGTCTTCGGGGAGACCCAGTACTTC.

This clonotype was counted ten times or more. The chain couples TRBV30 to TRBJ1-2; D gene ambiguous. This CDR3 comprises 12 residues. Per the germline V gene, CDR1 is GTSNPN and CDR2 is SVGIG (reference sequence). V lost 0 bases and J lost 2, with 4 bases in between. The CDR3 region is CAWSVTNYGYTF. The CDR3 DNA follows: TGTGCCTGGAGTGTAACCAACTATGGCTACACCTTC.

This clonotype came up many times. J is TRBJ2-3 and V is TRBV19; 8 nucleotides line up with TRBD2. CDR3 length equals 16 residues. J lost 1 base, V lost 6 bases, and 9 bases had no gene match. Per the germline V gene, CDR1 is LNHDA and CDR2 is SQIVND (reference sequence). The CDR3, as DNA: TGTGCCAGTAGACAACACACTAGCGGAGGCACAGATACGCAGTATTTT. It is translated as CASRQHTSGGTDTQYF.

This clonotype was counted many times. The CDR3: CASSPAGGAVNEQFF. The CDR3 coding sequence is TGTGCCAGCTCACCGGCGGGAGGCGCGGTCAATGAGCAGTTCTTC. The chain joins TRBV18 to TRBJ2-1; TRBD2 matches at 8 bases. Germline V CDR1 and CDR2: KGHSH, LQKENI. Losses at the gene ends were 3 bases for V and 6 bases for J; bases not matched to a gene: 7. The CDR3 consists of 15 residues.